These 15 T cell receptor beta chains originate from one sample sequenced in a study of human T cells and chemical hapten exposure. TCRdb reprocessed the RACE reads via MiXCR and lists one record per CDR3 protein. The table includes about 290,000 distinct CDR3 sequences, 7.5% to 8% detected once. The time point: pre-sensitization, week 0. Treatment of the sample: therapeutic diphenylcyclopropenone sensitization with weekly scalp DPC. The sample here was whole blood, taken in connection with sensitization to the hapten diphenylcyclopropenone (DPC). These receptor sequences come from a young man with alopecia areata. Some clones in this sample may be carry-over from other donors' samples.

Written as DNA, the CDR3 is TGTGCCACCAGTGACCTGTCTCTCGGGACAGGGGAGGGGGATACGCAGTATTTT. This codes for CATSDLSLGTGEGDTQYF. The gene calls are TRBV24-1 and TRBJ2-3, with 10 positions matching TRBD1. Germline-derived CDR1 and CDR2 are KGHDR and SFDVKD. V was clipped by 4 bases and J by 6 bases; unmatched bases: 15. This CDR3 is built from 18 residues.

This clonotype was seen ten or more times. This sequence joins TRBV6-1 and TRBJ1-1; D gene ambiguous. Germline-derived CDR1 and CDR2 are MNHNS and SASEGT. Between the trimmed V and J ends, which lost 2 bases and 7 bases, there was a span of 14 bases. The CDR3 spans 14 residues. CDR3 amino acids: CASSERRQDGEAFF. The CDR3 nucleotides are TGTGCCAGCAGTGAAAGACGTCAGGACGGTGAAGCTTTCTTT.

This clonotype has a handful of counts. This rearrangement joins TRBV7-9 to TRBJ2-7; tentative D call: TRBD1 (6 bases). The CDR3 runs 16 residues. Trimming took 1 base from V and 1 from J, leaving 14 bases between them. CDR1 and CDR2 from the germline V gene are SEHNR and FQNEAQ (reference sequence). For the CDR3, the DNA is TGTGCCAGCAGCTTAGGGGCAACCGGGACATCCTACGAGCAGTACTTC. Translation: CASSLGATGTSYEQYF.

This clonotype was recorded at least ten times. The gene calls are TRBV7-2 and TRBJ2-3; possible D gene TRBD1, 5 bases. The CDR3 runs 17 residues. Germline V CDR1 and CDR2: SGHTA, FQGNSA. V gave up 3 bases and J gave up 2 bases, with 18 bases separating them. The CDR3 DNA is TGTGCCAGCAGCTTGGGAATAGGACACAGACACACAGATACGCAGTATTTT. Translating gives CASSLGIGHRHTDTQYF.

This chain joins TRBV6-5 and TRBJ2-2; 8 bases map to TRBD1. Per germline, CDR1 MNHEY and CDR2 SVGAGI. This CDR3 contains 16 residues. Trimming at V came to 7 bases and at J to 6 bases, leaving 13 bases not matched to a gene. The CDR3 is CASIDKDRERAGELFF. In DNA, the CDR3 is TGTGCCAGCATCGATAAGGACAGGGAGAGGGCCGGGGAGCTGTTTTTT.

This clonotype was recorded at least ten times. CDR3 sequence: CASSSWDRANTGELFF. Here the CDR3 DNA reads TGTGCCAGCAGCTCCTGGGACAGGGCAAACACCGGGGAGCTGTTTTTT. The chain carries TRBV11-3 and TRBJ2-2, with 9 nucleotides matching TRBD1. CDR1 SGHNT and CDR2 YENEEA come from the germline V gene. This CDR3 has 16 amino acids. V trimming: 4 bases; J trimming: 2 bases; junction bases outside the gene matches: 5.

This clonotype was counted between two and nine times. The CDR3 DNA sequence: TGTGCCAGCTCACCACCCGAGACAGCCAGGAAGTTCTTC. It is translated as CASSPPETARKFF. This chain connects TRBV18 to TRBJ2-1; a weak D match, TRBD1 (5 bases). CDR1 KGHSH and CDR2 LQKENI come from the germline V gene. The CDR3 covers 13 residues. V dropped 0 bases and J dropped 14 bases, with 14 bases sitting between them.

This clonotype was recorded many times. The genes are TRBV4-3 and TRBJ1-1, with D unclear. Looked up from germline, CDR1 is LGHNA and CDR2 is YSLEER. Between the trimmed V and J ends, which lost 0 bases and 8 bases, there was a span of 10 bases. The CDR3 consists of 13 residues. CDR3 coding DNA: TGCGCCAGCAGCCAAGACCTGGGCAGGGAAGCTTTCTTT. Translating gives CASSQDLGREAFF.

This chain uses TRBV14 with TRBJ2-7, with TRBD2 matching over 9 bases. This CDR3 is built from 15 residues. The V gene's germline CDR1 is SGHDN and CDR2 FVKESK. J lost 3 bases, V lost 0 bases, and 3 bases had no gene match. CDR3 residues: CASSQDLAGLYEQYV. Here the CDR3 DNA reads TGTGCCAGCAGCCAAGACCTAGCGGGGCTCTACGAGCAGTACGTC.

This chain links TRBV29-1 with TRBJ2-5; 7 bases are a match to TRBD2. Germline V gene sequence: CDR1 SQVTM, CDR2 ANQGSEA. The V gene end was trimmed by 6 bases and the J gene end by 5 bases; junction bases not matched to a gene: 12. The CDR3 totals 14 residues. The CDR3 is CSVLAPGAWETQYF. In DNA form, the CDR3 reads TGCAGCGTACTAGCGCCTGGGGCGTGGGAGACCCAGTACTTC.

The chain couples TRBV6-2 or TRBV6-3 to TRBJ2-1, with a tentative D call TRBD1 (6 bases). The germline V gene encodes CDR1 MNHEY and CDR2 SVGEGT. The CDR3 covers 17 residues. Trimming stripped 5 bases from V and 1 base from J, with 18 bases between. CDR3 sequence: CASSHLTGISSYNEQFF. The DNA of the CDR3 is TGTGCCAGCAGTCACCTAACAGGGATTTCGTCCTACAATGAGCAGTTCTTC.

A few counts support this clonotype. The V and J genes are TRBV10-3 and TRBJ2-2; D possibly matches TRBD1 or TRBD2 (5 bases each). The ends were cut back, 9 bases at V and 0 bases at J, with 14 bases in the middle. CDR1 is ENHRY and CDR2 is SYGVKD in the germline V gene. The CDR3 contains 15 residues. CDR3 loop: CAIHRDPTNTGELFF. CDR3 bases: TGTGCCATACACCGGGACCCAACGAACACCGGGGAGCTGTTTTTT.

This clonotype was found many times. The chain links TRBV9 to TRBJ2-1; tentatively, D is TRBD2 (6 bases). V dropped 3 bases and J dropped 9 bases, with 19 bases sitting between them. Germline-derived CDR1 and CDR2 are SGDLS and YYNGEE. The CDR3 is 15 residues long. The CDR3: CASSARRGPASEQFF. The DNA of the CDR3 is TGTGCCAGCAGCGCCCGGAGGGGCCCAGCTAGTGAGCAGTTCTTC.

This clonotype has a handful of counts. The J gene is TRBJ2-7, the V gene TRBV5-5; 7 bases line up with TRBD1. This CDR3 has 15 amino acids. Germline V CDR1 and CDR2: SGHKS, YYEKEE (reference sequence). V lost 2 bases and J lost 7; bases outside the gene matches: 12. CDR3 bases: TGTGCCAGCAGCTTTAGCTCGGACAGGCCTCTGGAGCAGTACTTC. Amino acid sequence: CASSFSSDRPLEQYF.

This chain links TRBV27 with TRBJ1-6; perhaps TRBD1 as D (6 bases). Germline V gives CDR1 MNHEY, CDR2 SMNVEV (reference sequence). Deletions cut 2 bases from V and 9 bases from J, with 32 bases between. There are 21 residues in the CDR3. This chain's CDR3 is CASSLLPAVDPLKGVPSPLHF. The DNA of the CDR3 is TGTGCCAGCAGTTTACTCCCCGCGGTCGACCCTTTAAAGGGGGTACCTTCACCCCTCCACTTT.